These T cell receptor beta chains were read from a single sample in a study of T cells in Graves' hyperthyroidism and ophthalmopathy. In TCRdb, the multiplex PCR reads were re-called with MiXCR into one record per CDR3 protein. The sample yields about 400,000 distinct CDR3 sequences, about 16% seen once. The sample was blood. The source is a woman in her 30s with Graves' hyperthyroidism. Each CDR3 is given with its conserved first and last residue. A D gene is named only where the DNA matches it firmly. The size field is filled for only some rows; it gives once, few, many or a size class.

DNA	CDR3	size	V	J	D
TGTGCCACCAGTGATCCAATACTTAGCGGGTACACCGGGGAGCTGTTTTTT	CATSDPILSGYTGELFF	many	TRBV24-1	TRBJ2-2	TRBD2
TGTGCCAGCAGTCGACTAACCGGGACAGGGACTGAAGCTTTCTTT	CASSRLTGTGTEAFF	.	TRBV28	TRBJ1-1	TRBD1
TGTGCCAGCAGCTTAGTGGGGAGCTTTGTGAACACTGAAGCTTTCTTT	CASSLVGSFVNTEAFF	many	TRBV11-2	TRBJ1-1	.
TGCGCCAGCAGCTTCTCTGAGGGGCTGGGAAACACCATATATTTT	CASSFSEGLGNTIYF	.	TRBV5-1	TRBJ1-3	.
TGTGCCACCAGTGATTGGGGACAGGGGGACAATGAGCAGTTCTTC	CATSDWGQGDNEQFF	many	TRBV24-1	TRBJ2-1	TRBD1
TGTGCCAGCAGCCCGGAGCAGGGGAGTATAGGAGCTTTCTTT	CASSPEQGSIGAFF	few	TRBV5-6	TRBJ1-1	.
TGTGCCAGCAGCTTAACAATCTCTGGACTAGCGGCCTCCTACGAGCAGTACTTC	CASSLTISGLAASYEQYF	few	TRBV11-2	TRBJ2-7	TRBD2
TGCAGCGTTGAGGCACAAGAGGGCAACATTCAGTACTTC	CSVEAQEGNIQYF	few	TRBV29-1	TRBJ2-4	.
TGTGCCAGCAGTCCCTCTGACGTCCGGGACCGGACCATCTACGAGCAGTACTTC	CASSPSDVRDRTIYEQYF	few	TRBV6-4	TRBJ2-7	.
TGTGCCAGCAGCTTGGCTCAGAGACTAGCGGGAGGCGGGACGCAGTATTTT	CASSLAQRLAGGGTQYF	many	TRBV5-6	TRBJ2-3	TRBD2
TGTGCCAGCAGTTTACGTAGGGAGCTGTGGTACACTGAAGCTTTCTTT	CASSLRRELWYTEAFF	many	TRBV27	TRBJ1-1	.
TGTGCCACCAGTGATCGGGTCAGGACTAGCTCCTACAATGAGCAGTTCTTC	CATSDRVRTSSYNEQFF	.	TRBV24-1	TRBJ2-1	TRBD2
TGTGCCAGCAGCCGACTCCGCTCTAACAATGAGCAGTTCTTC	CASSRLRSNNEQFF	few	TRBV11-1	TRBJ2-1	.
TGCAGTGCCTCACTCGGGGCTACTCCCTCCTACGAGCAGTACTTC	CSASLGATPSYEQYF	many	TRBV20-1	TRBJ2-7	.
TGTGCCTGGAGTAGGCCGAACACTGAAGCTTTCTTT	CAWSRPNTEAFF	many	TRBV30	TRBJ1-1	.
TGCAGTGCTAGTGGCGGGACTAGCGGGATTGAGGACACCGGGGAGCTGTTTTTT	CSASGGTSGIEDTGELFF	few	TRBV20-1	TRBJ2-2	TRBD2
TGCAGTGCTAGAGTAGGACTAGCGGGAGGGCCGGGCACAGATACGCAGTATTTT	CSARVGLAGGPGTDTQYF	.	TRBV20-1	TRBJ2-3	TRBD2
TGTGCCAGCAGTGAACAAGCGGGACAGGGGTTACACAATGAGCAGTTCTTC	CASSEQAGQGLHNEQFF	.	TRBV25-1	TRBJ2-1	TRBD1
TGCGCCAGCAGCTTGGACCTACAGCGCGGTCAGCCCCAGCATTTT	CASSLDLQRGQPQHF	many	TRBV5-1	TRBJ1-5	.
TGTGCCAGCAGTATAGAAGAGACCCAGTACTTC	CASSIEETQYF	many	TRBV2	TRBJ2-5	.
TGTGCCAGCAGCTCCATTAGGTCCGGAGGGCTAGGGCAGTATTTT	CASSSIRSGGLGQYF	.	TRBV11-2	TRBJ2-3	.
TGTGCCAGTAGTGACAGGCCCCAAGAGACCCAGTACTTC	CASSDRPQETQYF	.	TRBV19	TRBJ2-5	.
TGCAGTGCTAGCCGCCTAGCGGGAGGAAGAGGCGAGACCCAGTACTTC	CSASRLAGGRGETQYF	.	TRBV20-1	TRBJ2-5	TRBD2
TGTGCCAGCAGCCCGAGGACAGGGAAGGCCTACGAGCAGTACTTC	CASSPRTGKAYEQYF	.	TRBV7-9	TRBJ2-7	TRBD1
TGTGCCAGCAGTTCCGGACTTTCTAGTCCGCCCCAGCATTTT	CASSSGLSSPPQHF	few	TRBV5-6	TRBJ1-5	.
TGCGCCAGCAGCTCGGGACAGGGACAGGGCACCTACGAGCAGTACTTC	CASSSGQGQGTYEQYF	few	TRBV5-1	TRBJ2-7	TRBD1
TGTGCCATCAGTGAGTCGGGGGCCCTCATTTCCTACAATGAGCAGTTCTTC	CAISESGALISYNEQFF	many	TRBV10-3	TRBJ2-1	.
TGCGCCAGCAGCCAAGTGTTGGACAGCATCTACGAGCAGTACTTC	CASSQVLDSIYEQYF	few	TRBV4-1	TRBJ2-7	.
TGCAGTGCTAGTCTCCCAGGGAGCCATCCTAGCACAGATACGCAGTATTTT	CSASLPGSHPSTDTQYF	many	TRBV20-1	TRBJ2-3	.
TGTGCCAGCAGCTTTTGGCAGGCCAATCGGGGCTATGAAAAACTGTTTTTT	CASSFWQANRGYEKLFF	.	TRBV7-6	TRBJ1-4	.
TGTGCCAGCAGTGAAGCGCTAAGTGGCTATGGCTACACCTTC	CASSEALSGYGYTF	.	TRBV6-1	TRBJ1-2	.
TGCAGTGCTAGAGAAACCGGGACCGACAATTCACCCCTCCACTTT	CSARETGTDNSPLHF	.	TRBV20-1	TRBJ1-6	.
TGTGCCAGCAGCTCCGGTTACGAGAAAACTTTCTTT	CASSSGYEKTFF	many	TRBV28	TRBJ1-1	.
TGCGCCAGCAGTGGGACCACCTACGGTGAGCAGTTCTTC	CASSGTTYGEQFF	few	TRBV10-1	TRBJ2-1	.
TGTGCCAGCAGCTTGGGAGGGGGCTTTCAGCCCCAGCATTTT	CASSLGGGFQPQHF	few	TRBV5-8	TRBJ1-5	TRBD1
TGTGCCAGCAGCGGGATTGCCTACGAGCAGTACTTC	CASSGIAYEQYF	many	TRBV12-3/TRBV12-4	TRBJ2-7	.
TGTGCCAGCAGCTTAGATTCAGGGGGAGCTTTCTTT	CASSLDSGGAFF	many	TRBV11-2	TRBJ1-1	TRBD1
TGTGCCACCAGTGGTGGACAGGGGGCTACCTACGAGCAGTACTTC	CATSGGQGATYEQYF	few	TRBV24-1	TRBJ2-7	TRBD1
TGCGCCAGCAGCCCTGGGGACGTGAATCAGCCCCAGCATTTT	CASSPGDVNQPQHF	.	TRBV5-1	TRBJ1-5	.
TGTGCCAGCACGGTGGTGCGGTTCCTCTCCTACGAGCAGTACTTC	CASTVVRFLSYEQYF	few	TRBV7-2	TRBJ2-7	.
TGTGCCAGCAGCGTAGAAACAGATACGCAGTATTTT	CASSVETDTQYF	.	TRBV9	TRBJ2-3	.
TGTGCTAGTGGTTTGGTACCCCGTATTGGATCCTACGAGCAGTACTTC	CASGLVPRIGSYEQYF	many	TRBV12-5	TRBJ2-7	.
TGTGCCAGCAGCTTAGGTACGAGAGGATTTACAGATACGCAGTATTTT	CASSLGTRGFTDTQYF	many	TRBV7-2	TRBJ2-3	.
TGCGCCAGCAGTGAGGGGGCGAGGCAAGAGACCCAGTACTTC	CASSEGARQETQYF	many	TRBV10-2	TRBJ2-5	.
TGTGCCAGCAGCCCCCGCCAGGGAGAGAGTGAAGCTTTCTTT	CASSPRQGESEAFF	few	TRBV9	TRBJ1-1	.